These T cell receptor beta chains were read from a single sample in a study of CXCR3-negative and CXCR3-positive naive CD8 T cells. After re-calling the 5' RACE reads, TCRdb lists one entry per CDR3 protein, DNA absent. The table gives 75,000 to 95,000 distinct CDR3 sequences; the top ten clones make up roughly 0.99% of it. Sequencing was performed on naive CXCR3- CD8+ T cells from blood. These TCRs come from a human donor in good health. Some clones in this sample may be carry-over from other donors' samples. The CDR3 runs from the conserved cysteine through the conserved F or W. Fields, in order: V gene, J gene, CDR3 protein.

TRBV29-1	TRBJ2-7	CSGQGTAGDSYEQYF
TRBV6-5	TRBJ2-1	CASSYLSTSGGAYNEQFF
TRBV20-1	TRBJ2-7	CSASGGLAPYEQYF
TRBV14	TRBJ2-1	CASSQEWQGLYNEQFF
TRBV13	TRBJ2-6	CASSSGTGPFSGANVLTF
TRBV5-1	TRBJ1-2	CASSSLTVHGYTF
TRBV5-1	TRBJ1-1	CASSPEGNTEAFF
TRBV29-1	TRBJ1-2	CSVEQAYGYTF
TRBV29-1	TRBJ2-7	CSGAWAGAEGHYEQYF
TRBV5-1	TRBJ2-7	CASSLSGRGDEQYF
TRBV6-2/TRBV6-3	TRBJ1-1	CASSNYRVEYTEAFF
TRBV5-6	TRBJ1-1	CASSLVLRGLNTEAFF
TRBV14	TRBJ2-2	CASSQLYTGELFF
TRBV28	TRBJ2-1	CASSREGLTNEQFF
TRBV28	TRBJ1-1	CATGVGTEAFF
TRBV7-3	TRBJ2-3	CASSSSGGITDTQYF
TRBV12-3/TRBV12-4	TRBJ2-2	CASSLFRMNTGELFF
TRBV28	TRBJ1-1	CASSPMRDRNTEAFF
TRBV29-1	TRBJ2-7	CSVVPGNGEQYF
TRBV12-3/TRBV12-4	TRBJ2-7	CASSMRILGGEQYF
TRBV27	TRBJ1-1	CASSLSENTEAFF
TRBV20-1	TRBJ2-3	CSARALRLAGGSTDTQYF
TRBV7-6	TRBJ2-2	CASSLAGGGGELFF
TRBV7-9	TRBJ2-7	CASSLRTGLKDEQYF
TRBV7-9	TRBJ2-3	CASSLLTSGRTTDTQYF
TRBV20-1	TRBJ2-3	CSGKREGAGTDTQYF
TRBV29-1	TRBJ1-2	CSVPTGVKRGLGYTF
TRBV12-3/TRBV12-4	TRBJ1-3	CASSPLSLDSGNTIYF
TRBV2	TRBJ2-7	CASSEALLGFEQYF
TRBV29-1	TRBJ2-1	CSVELLAGWNEQFF
TRBV20-1	TRBJ2-1	CSARGQDPGSTYNEQFF
TRBV29-1	TRBJ2-7	CSFAGLYYEQYF
TRBV5-1	TRBJ2-2	CASSGDGLAGYTGELFF
TRBV20-1	TRBJ2-3	CSATPGGRTQYF
TRBV7-9	TRBJ2-2	CASSYPSGGAVGELFF
TRBV4-1	TRBJ2-1	CASSRRDLGVTNEQFF
TRBV10-3	TRBJ2-3	CAISEHGTDTQYF
TRBV5-1	TRBJ2-7	CASSLAGGQAYEQYF
TRBV20-1	TRBJ2-7	CSARDLGPSSYEQYF
TRBV29-1	TRBJ1-2	CSVEHLRDRPNYGYTF
TRBV29-1	TRBJ1-1	CSVGWDTEAFF
TRBV27	TRBJ2-7	CASSLDGGAYYEQYF